This T cell receptor beta chain stems from a study of cytomegalovirus exposure and HLA in healthy donors. Study observations and caveats: The study flagged some 170 TCR beta chains as cytomegalovirus-associated. Later findings reportedly placed an Asian-associated ancestry cluster below the roughly 670-donor mean for N-insertions. In a later analysis, most CMV-associated TCR beta chains appeared HLA-restricted.

Regarding this clone: Its antigen is not known.

60 Vbeta and 13 Jbeta primers were used in PCR. The protocol was immunoSEQ multiplex PCR, while the TCRdb copy is restricted to in-frame clones and leaves out a portion. The table has approximately 180,000 clones, 80% to 90% seen once; the top ten hold 4% to 6%. This CDR3 comprises 14 residues. Trimming removed 2 bases at V and 3 bases at J, with 10 bases between. CDR1 and CDR2 from the germline V gene are MNHNY and SVGAGI (reference sequence). The sequence was collected from a girl between 5 and 17 years old in good health and CMV-seropositive. Sequences were obtained from PBMCs. This chain links TRBV6-6 with TRBJ1-2; a possible D gene is TRBD1 (6 bases). This CDR3 is CASSYASGDYGYTF. CDR3 sequence (DNA): TGTGCCAGCAGTTACGCCTCAGGGGACTATGGCTACACCTTC.